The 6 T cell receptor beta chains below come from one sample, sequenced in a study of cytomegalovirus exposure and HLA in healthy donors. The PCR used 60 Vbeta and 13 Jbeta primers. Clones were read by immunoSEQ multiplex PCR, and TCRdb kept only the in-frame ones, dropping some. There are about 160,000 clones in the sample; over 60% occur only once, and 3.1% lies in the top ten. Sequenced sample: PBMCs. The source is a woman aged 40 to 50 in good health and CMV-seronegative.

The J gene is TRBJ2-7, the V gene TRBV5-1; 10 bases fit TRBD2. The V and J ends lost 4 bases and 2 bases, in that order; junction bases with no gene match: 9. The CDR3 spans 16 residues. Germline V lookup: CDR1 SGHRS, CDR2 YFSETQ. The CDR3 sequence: CASSRTSGAIAYEQYF. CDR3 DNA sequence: TGCGCCAGCAGCCGAACTAGCGGGGCTATCGCCTACGAGCAGTACTTC.

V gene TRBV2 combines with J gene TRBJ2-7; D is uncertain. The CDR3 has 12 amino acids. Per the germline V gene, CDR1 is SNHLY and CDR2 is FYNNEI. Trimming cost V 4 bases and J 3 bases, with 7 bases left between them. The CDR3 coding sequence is TGTGCCAGCAGTGCGGAGAACTACGAGCAGTACTTC. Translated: CASSAENYEQYF.

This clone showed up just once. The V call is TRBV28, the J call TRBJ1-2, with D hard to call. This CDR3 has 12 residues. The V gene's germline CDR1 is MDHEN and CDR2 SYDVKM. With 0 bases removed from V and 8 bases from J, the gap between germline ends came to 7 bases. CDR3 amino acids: CASSLWQMGYTF. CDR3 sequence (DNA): TGTGCCAGCAGTTTATGGCAGATGGGCTACACCTTC.

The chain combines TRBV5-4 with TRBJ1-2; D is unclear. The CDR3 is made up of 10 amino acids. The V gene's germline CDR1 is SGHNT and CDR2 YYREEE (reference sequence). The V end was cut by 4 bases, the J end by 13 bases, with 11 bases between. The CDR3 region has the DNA TGTGCCAGCAGCGGATTGACTCCCACCTTC. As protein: CASSGLTPTF.

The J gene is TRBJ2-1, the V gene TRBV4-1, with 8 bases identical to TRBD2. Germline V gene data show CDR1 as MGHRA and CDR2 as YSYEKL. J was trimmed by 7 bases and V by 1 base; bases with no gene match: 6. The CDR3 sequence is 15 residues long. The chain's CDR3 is CASSQVGGGRNEQFF. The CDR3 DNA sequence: TGCGCCAGCAGCCAAGTTGGCGGGGGGAGGAATGAGCAGTTCTTC.

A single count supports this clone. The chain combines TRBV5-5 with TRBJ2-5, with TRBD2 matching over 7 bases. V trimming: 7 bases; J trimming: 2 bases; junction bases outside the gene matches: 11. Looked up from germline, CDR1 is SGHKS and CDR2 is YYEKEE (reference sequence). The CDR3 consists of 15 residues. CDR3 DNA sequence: TGTGCCAGCGGGATGATGGGGGGGGAGCAAGAGACCCAGTACTTC. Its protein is CASGMMGGEQETQYF. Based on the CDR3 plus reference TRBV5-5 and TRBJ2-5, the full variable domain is DAGVTQSPTHLIKTRGQQVTLRCSPISGHKSVSWYQQVLGQGPQFIFQYYEKEERGRGNFPDRFSARQFPNYSSELNVNALLLGDSALYLCASGMMGGEQETQYFGPGTRLLVL.